The 7 T cell receptor beta chains below come from one sample, sequenced in a study of blood T cell repertoires in COVID-19. Sequencing was performed with immunoSEQ multiplex PCR; in TCRdb, only in-frame clones are kept and a portion is missing. The table shows over 100,000 clones, with more than 90% occurring only once. The sequenced material came from peripheral blood. Receptors originate from a woman aged 50 to 60 with COVID-19, enrolled during active disease.

The chain links TRBV27 to TRBJ1-6, with a possible D match to TRBD1 (6 bases). V was shortened by 6 bases and J by 0 bases, with 18 bases between the two germline ends. CDR3 length: 18 amino acids. The germline gives CDR1 MNHEY, CDR2 SMNVEV (reference sequence). CDR3 coding DNA: TGTGCCAGCAGATCTCATTGGACAGTGAGCTCCTATAATTCACCCCTCCACTTT. Protein product: CASRSHWTVSSYNSPLHF.

The rearrangement uses TRBV6-1 and TRBJ1-5, with D possibly being TRBD1 (6 bases). CDR1 is MNHNS, CDR2 SASEGT, per germline. V was shortened by 2 bases and J by 5 bases, with 13 bases between the two germline ends. The CDR3 is made up of 15 amino acids. CDR3 sequence reads: CASSEFGDTDQPQHF. DNA of the CDR3: TGTGCCAGCAGTGAATTCGGGGACACGGATCAGCCCCAGCATTTT.

The chain joins TRBV4-1 to TRBJ2-3, with TRBD1 matching over 8 bases. V shed 4 bases, J shed 3 bases, and the junction held 3 bases outside the gene matches. This CDR3 comprises 14 residues. Germline V CDR1 and CDR2: MGHRA, YSYEKL. DNA of the CDR3: TGCGCCAGCAGCCTTGGACAGGGAACAGATACGCAGTATTTT. Translated: CASSLGQGTDTQYF.

This rearrangement joins TRBV3-1 (or the pseudogene TRBV3-2) to TRBJ2-3; a possible D gene is TRBD2 (5 bases). The CDR3 sequence is 15 residues long. CDR1 and CDR2 (germline): LGHDT, YNNKEL (reference sequence). V lost 0 bases and J lost 8, with 15 bases in between. CDR3 residues: CASSQETGIGRTQYF. In DNA, the CDR3 is TGTGCCAGCAGCCAAGAGACGGGAATCGGCCGTACGCAGTATTTT.

The V and J genes are TRBV5-1 and TRBJ1-2; D gene unclear. Germline CDR1 and CDR2: SGHRS and YFSETQ. Trimming shortened V by 2 bases and J by 2 bases, and 10 bases separated the two germline ends. The CDR3 sequence is 14 residues long. For the CDR3, the DNA is TGCGCCAGCAGCTTAATATCCGGGAACTATGGCTACACCTTC. This gives the protein CASSLISGNYGYTF.

The chain combines TRBV4-1 with TRBJ2-3; D remains ambiguous. V lost 5 bases to trimming and J lost 2 bases, with 14 bases between them. The CDR3 length is 15 residues. Looked up from germline, CDR1 is MGHRA and CDR2 is YSYEKL. The CDR3 nucleotides read TGCGCCAGCAGCATACGGTCCGATCTCACAGATACGCAGTATTTT. Its protein is CASSIRSDLTDTQYF.

The chain combines TRBV4-1 with TRBJ2-3, with D possibly TRBD2 on 6 matching bases. This CDR3 region has 14 residues. V was trimmed by 1 base and J by 4 bases, leaving 9 bases between them. In germline, CDR1 is MGHRA, CDR2 YSYEKL. The CDR3: CASSQVVAADTQYF. The CDR3 DNA follows: TGCGCCAGCAGCCAAGTGGTAGCGGCAGATACGCAGTATTTT.